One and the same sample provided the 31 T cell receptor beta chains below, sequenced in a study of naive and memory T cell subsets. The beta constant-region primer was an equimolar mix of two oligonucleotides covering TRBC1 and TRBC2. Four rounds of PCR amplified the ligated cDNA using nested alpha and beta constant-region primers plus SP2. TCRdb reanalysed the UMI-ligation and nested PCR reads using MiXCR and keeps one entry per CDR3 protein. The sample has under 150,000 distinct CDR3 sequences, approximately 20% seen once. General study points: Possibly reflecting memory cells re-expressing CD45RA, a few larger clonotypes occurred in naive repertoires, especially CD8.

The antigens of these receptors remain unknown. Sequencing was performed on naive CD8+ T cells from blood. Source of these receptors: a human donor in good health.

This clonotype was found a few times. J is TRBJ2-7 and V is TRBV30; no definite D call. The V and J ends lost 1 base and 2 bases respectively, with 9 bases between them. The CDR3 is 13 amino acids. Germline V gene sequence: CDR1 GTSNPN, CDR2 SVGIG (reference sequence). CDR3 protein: CAWSGDGTYEQYF. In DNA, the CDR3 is TGTGCCTGGAGTGGTGATGGAACCTACGAGCAGTACTTC.

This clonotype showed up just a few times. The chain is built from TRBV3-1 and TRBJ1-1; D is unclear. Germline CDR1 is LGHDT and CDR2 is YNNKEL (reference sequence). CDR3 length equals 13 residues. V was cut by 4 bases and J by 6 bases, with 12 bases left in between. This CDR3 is CASSPPLAAEAFF. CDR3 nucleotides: TGTGCCAGCAGCCCGCCGTTAGCAGCTGAAGCTTTCTTT.

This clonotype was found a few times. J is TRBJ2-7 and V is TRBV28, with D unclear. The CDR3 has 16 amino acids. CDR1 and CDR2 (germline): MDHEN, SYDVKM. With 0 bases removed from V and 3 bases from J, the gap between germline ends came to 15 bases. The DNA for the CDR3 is TGTGCCAGCAGTTTATGGGCCGCGGTCGGATTCTACGAGCAGTACTTC. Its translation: CASSLWAAVGFYEQYF.

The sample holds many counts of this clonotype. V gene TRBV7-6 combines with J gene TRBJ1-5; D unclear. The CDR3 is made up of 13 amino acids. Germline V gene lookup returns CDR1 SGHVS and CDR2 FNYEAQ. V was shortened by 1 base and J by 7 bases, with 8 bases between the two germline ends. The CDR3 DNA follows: TGTGCCAGCAGCTTAGACGGAGGGCAGCCCCAGCATTTT. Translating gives CASSLDGGQPQHF.

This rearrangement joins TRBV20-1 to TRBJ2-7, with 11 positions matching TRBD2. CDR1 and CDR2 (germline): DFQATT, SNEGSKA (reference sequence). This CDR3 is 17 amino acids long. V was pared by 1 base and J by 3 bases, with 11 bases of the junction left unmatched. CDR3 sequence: CSARGKLAGETFYEQYF. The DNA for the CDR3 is TGCAGTGCTAGAGGGAAACTAGCGGGAGAGACCTTCTACGAGCAGTACTTC.

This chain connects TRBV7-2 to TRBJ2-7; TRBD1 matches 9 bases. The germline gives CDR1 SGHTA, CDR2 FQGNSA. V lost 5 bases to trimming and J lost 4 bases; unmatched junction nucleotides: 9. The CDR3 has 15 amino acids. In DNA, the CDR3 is TGTGCCAGCAGCCCAGGGACAGGGAAGGCTTACGAGCAGTACTTC. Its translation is CASSPGTGKAYEQYF.

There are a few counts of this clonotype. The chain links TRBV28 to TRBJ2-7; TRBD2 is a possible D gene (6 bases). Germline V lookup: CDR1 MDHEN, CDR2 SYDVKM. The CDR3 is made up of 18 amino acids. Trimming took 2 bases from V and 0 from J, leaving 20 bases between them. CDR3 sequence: CASSLRSGEKSISYEQYF. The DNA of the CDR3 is TGTGCCAGCAGTTTACGGTCGGGGGAGAAGAGCATCTCCTACGAGCAGTACTTC.

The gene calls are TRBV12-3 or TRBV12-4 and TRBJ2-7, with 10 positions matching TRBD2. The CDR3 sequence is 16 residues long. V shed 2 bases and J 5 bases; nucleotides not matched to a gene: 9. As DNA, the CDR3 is TGTGCCAGCAGTTTACTGGATAGCGGGAGGTACCACGAGCAGTACTTC. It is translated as CASSLLDSGRYHEQYF.

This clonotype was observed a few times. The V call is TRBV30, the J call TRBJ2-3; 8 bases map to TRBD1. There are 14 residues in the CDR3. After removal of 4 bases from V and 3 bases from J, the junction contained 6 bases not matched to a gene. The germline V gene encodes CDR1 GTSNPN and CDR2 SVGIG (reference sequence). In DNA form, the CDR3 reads TGTGCCTGGACAGGGGGCGCTGGGACAGATACGCAGTATTTT. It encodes CAWTGGAGTDTQYF.

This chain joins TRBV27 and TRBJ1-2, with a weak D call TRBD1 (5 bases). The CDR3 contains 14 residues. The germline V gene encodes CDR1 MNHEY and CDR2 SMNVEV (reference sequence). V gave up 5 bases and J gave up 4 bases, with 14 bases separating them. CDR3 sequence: CASSPGDGFYGYTF. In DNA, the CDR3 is TGTGCCAGCAGTCCTGGGGACGGCTTCTATGGCTACACCTTC.

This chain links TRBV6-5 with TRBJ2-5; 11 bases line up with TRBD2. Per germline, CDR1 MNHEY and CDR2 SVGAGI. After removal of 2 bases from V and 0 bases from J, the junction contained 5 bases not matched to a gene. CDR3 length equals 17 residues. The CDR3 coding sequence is TGTGCCAGCAGTTACCACACGACTAGCGGGAACCAAGAGACCCAGTACTTC. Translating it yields CASSYHTTSGNQETQYF.

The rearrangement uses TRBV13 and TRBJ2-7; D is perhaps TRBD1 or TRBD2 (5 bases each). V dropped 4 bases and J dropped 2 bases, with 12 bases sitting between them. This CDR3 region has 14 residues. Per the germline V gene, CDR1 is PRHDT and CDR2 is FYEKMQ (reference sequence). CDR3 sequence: CASSSRDETYEQYF. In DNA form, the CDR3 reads TGTGCCAGCAGCTCAAGGGACGAAACCTACGAGCAGTACTTC.

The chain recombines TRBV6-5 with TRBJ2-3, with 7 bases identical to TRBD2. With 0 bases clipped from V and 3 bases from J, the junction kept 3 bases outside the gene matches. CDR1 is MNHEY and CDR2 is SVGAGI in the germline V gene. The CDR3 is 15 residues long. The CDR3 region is CASSYSSSGTDTQYF. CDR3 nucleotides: TGTGCCAGCAGTTACTCCAGTAGCGGGACAGATACGCAGTATTTT.

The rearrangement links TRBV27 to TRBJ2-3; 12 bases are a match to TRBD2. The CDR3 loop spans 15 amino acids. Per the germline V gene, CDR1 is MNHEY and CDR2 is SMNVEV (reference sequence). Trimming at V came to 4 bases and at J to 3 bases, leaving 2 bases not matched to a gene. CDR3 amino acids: CASSSGTSGTDTQYF. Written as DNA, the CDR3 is TGTGCCAGCAGTTCCGGGACTAGCGGGACAGATACGCAGTATTTT.

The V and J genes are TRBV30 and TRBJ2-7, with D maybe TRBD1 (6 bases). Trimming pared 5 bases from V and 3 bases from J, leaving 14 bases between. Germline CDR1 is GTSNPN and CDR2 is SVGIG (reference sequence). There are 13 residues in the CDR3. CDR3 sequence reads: CAWFGTPFYEQYF. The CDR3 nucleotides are TGTGCCTGGTTCGGGACACCCTTCTACGAGCAGTACTTC.

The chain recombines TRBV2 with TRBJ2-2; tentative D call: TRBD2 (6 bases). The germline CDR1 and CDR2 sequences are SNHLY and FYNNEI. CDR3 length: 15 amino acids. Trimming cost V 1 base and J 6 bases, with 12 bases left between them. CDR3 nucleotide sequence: TGTGCCAGCAGTGAAGAAGCGGCGGGGCCCGGGGAGCTGTTTTTT. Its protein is CASSEEAAGPGELFF.

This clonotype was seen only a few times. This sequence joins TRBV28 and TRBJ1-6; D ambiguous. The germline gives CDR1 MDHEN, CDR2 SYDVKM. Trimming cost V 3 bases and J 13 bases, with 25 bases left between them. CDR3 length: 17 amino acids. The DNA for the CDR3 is TGTGCCAGCAGTTTCTTTGGCAGTGGGTCAAAAGATGCGCCCCTCCACTTT. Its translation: CASSFFGSGSKDAPLHF. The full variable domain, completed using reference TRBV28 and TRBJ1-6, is DVKVTQSSRYLVKRTGEKVFLECVQDMDHENMFWYRQDPGLGLRLIYFSYDVKMKEKGDIPEGYSVSREKKERFSLILESASTNQTSMYLCASSFFGSGSKDAPLHFGNGTRLTVT.

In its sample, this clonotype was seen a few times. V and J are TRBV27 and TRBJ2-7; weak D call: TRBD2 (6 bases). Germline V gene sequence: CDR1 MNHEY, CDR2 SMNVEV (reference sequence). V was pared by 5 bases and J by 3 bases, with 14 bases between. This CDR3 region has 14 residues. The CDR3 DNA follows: TGTGCCAGCAGTCGGGACTCTTACCTCTACGAGCAGTACTTC. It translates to CASSRDSYLYEQYF.

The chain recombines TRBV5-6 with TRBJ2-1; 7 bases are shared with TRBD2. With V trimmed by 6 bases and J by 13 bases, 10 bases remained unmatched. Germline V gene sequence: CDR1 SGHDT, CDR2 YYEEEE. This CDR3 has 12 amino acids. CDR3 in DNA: TGTGCCAGCAAAGGACTAGACCAGGATCAGTTCTTC. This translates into CASKGLDQDQFF.

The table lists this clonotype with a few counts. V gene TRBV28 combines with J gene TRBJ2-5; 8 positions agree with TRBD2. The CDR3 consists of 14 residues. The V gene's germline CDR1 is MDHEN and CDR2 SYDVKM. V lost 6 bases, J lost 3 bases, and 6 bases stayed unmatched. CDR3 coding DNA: TGTGCCAGCAGGCGGACACTAGCGGAAGAGACCCAGTACTTC. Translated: CASRRTLAEETQYF.

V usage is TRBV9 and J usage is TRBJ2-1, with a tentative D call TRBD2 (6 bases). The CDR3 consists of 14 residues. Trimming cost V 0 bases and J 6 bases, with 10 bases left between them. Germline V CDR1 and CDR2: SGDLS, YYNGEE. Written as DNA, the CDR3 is TGTGCCAGCAGCGTAGACTCGCGGGGCAATGAGCAGTTCTTC. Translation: CASSVDSRGNEQFF. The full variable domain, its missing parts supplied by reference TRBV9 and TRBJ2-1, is DSGVTQTPKHLITATGQRVTLRCSPRSGDLSVYWYQQSLDQGLQFLIQYYNGEERAKGNILERFSAQQFPDLHSELNLSSLELGDSALYFCASSVDSRGNEQFFGPGTRLTVL.

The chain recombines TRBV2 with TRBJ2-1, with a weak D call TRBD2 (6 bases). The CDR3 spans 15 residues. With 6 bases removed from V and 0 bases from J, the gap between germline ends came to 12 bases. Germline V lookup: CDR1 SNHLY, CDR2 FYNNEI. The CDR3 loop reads CASSGDGSSYNEQFF. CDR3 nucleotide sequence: TGTGCCAGCAGCGGCGACGGGAGCTCCTACAATGAGCAGTTCTTC.

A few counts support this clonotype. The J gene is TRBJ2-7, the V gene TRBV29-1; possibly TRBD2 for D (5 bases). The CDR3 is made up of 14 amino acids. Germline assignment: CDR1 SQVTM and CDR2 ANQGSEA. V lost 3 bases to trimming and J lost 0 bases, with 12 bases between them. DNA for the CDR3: TGCAGCGTTGATACGGGGTCTAGCTCCTACGAGCAGTACTTC. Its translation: CSVDTGSSSYEQYF.

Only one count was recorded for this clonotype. The CDR3 DNA sequence: TGTGCCAGCAGTTATTCAGCTCCCTTCAATTATCGCGGGTTCACCTACGAGCAGTACTTC. Residues: CASSYSAPFNYRGFTYEQYF. The rearrangement uses TRBV6-5 and TRBJ2-7; TRBD2 might be the D (5 bases). Trimming took 3 bases from V and 2 from J, leaving 29 bases between them. The CDR3 runs 20 residues. Germline V gene lookup returns CDR1 MNHEY and CDR2 SVGAGI.

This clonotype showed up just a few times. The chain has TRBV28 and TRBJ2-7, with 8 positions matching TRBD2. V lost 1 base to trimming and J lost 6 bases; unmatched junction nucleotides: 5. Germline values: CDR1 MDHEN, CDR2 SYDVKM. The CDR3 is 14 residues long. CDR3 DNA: TGTGCCAGCAGTTTATATGTCCGGGGGGGCGAGCAGTACTTC. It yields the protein CASSLYVRGGEQYF.

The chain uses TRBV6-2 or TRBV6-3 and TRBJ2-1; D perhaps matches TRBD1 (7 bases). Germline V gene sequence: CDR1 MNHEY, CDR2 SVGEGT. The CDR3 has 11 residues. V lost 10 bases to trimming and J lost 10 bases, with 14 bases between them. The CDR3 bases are TGTGCCACCACGTCAGGGGGGGAGCAGTTCTTC. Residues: CATTSGGEQFF.

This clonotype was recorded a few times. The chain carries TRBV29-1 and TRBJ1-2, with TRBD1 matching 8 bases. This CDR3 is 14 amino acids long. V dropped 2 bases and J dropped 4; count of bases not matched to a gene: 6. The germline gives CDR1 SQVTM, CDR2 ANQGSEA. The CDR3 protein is CSVEPGTGGYGYTF. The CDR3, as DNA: TGCAGCGTTGAACCCGGGACAGGCGGCTATGGCTACACCTTC.

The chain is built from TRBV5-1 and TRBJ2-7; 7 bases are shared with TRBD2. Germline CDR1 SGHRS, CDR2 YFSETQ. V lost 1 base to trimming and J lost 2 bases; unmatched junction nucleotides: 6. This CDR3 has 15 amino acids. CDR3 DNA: TGCGCCAGCAGCTTGTATGCGGGAGAAGCCTACGAGCAGTACTTC. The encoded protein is CASSLYAGEAYEQYF.

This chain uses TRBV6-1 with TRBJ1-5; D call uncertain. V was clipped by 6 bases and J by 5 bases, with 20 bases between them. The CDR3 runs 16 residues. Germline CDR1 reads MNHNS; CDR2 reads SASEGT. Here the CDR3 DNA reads TGTGCCAGCAGCCTCGAAAACCGACTGTGGCATCAGCCCCAGCATTTT. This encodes CASSLENRLWHQPQHF.

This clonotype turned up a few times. The CDR3 region is CASSLIAGTYNEQFF. CDR3 nucleotide sequence: TGTGCCAGCAGTTTAATAGCGGGAACGTATAATGAGCAGTTCTTC. The chain recombines TRBV12-3 or TRBV12-4 with TRBJ2-1; TRBD2 matches 8 bases. The junction had 7 bases not matched to a gene; V was cut back by 2 bases and J by 7 bases. The CDR3 spans 15 residues.

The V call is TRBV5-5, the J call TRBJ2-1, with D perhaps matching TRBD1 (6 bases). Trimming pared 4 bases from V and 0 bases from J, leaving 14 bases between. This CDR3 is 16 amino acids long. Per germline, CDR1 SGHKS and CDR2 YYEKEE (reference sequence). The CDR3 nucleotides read TGTGCCAGCAGCGAAGACAGGTCGAGCTCCTACAATGAGCAGTTCTTC. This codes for CASSEDRSSSYNEQFF.